Listed below are T cell receptor beta chains from one sample, sequenced in a study of post-analysis software for immune sequencing data. TCRdb reanalysed the PCR reads using MiXCR and keeps one entry per CDR3 protein. The table has hundreds of thousands of distinct CDR3 sequences, under 55% seen once. The specimen sequenced was blood. Receptors were obtained from a girl between 10 and 17 years old with multiple sclerosis. The CDR3 runs from the conserved cysteine through the conserved F or W. D genes are given only for firm matches. Size tells how often a clone was seen (once, few, many) or the class of an expanded clone, and some rows leave it out.

V gene	D gene	J gene	clone size	CDR3 DNA	CDR3 protein
TRBV29-1	TRBD2	TRBJ2-7	-	TGCAGCGTAGCCGTTACTAGCGGGAGGAATTACGAGCAGTACTTC	CSVAVTSGRNYEQYF
TRBV20-1	-	TRBJ2-3	-	TGCAGTGCAGCGGGAGATACGCAGTATTTT	CSAAGDTQYF
TRBV28	TRBD1	TRBJ2-7	few	TGTGCCAGCAGTTCTCATGGGACAGGGGGCTACGAGCAGTACTTC	CASSSHGTGGYEQYF
TRBV4-2	TRBD1	TRBJ2-5	-	TGTGCCAGCAGCCAAACGGGACAGGGGGCTTGGATGTACTTC	CASSQTGQGAWMYF
TRBV20-1	TRBD2	TRBJ2-7	-	TGCAGTGCCGGGACTAGCGGACCCTACAATGAGCAGTACTTC	CSAGTSGPYNEQYF
TRBV9	-	TRBJ2-1	-	TGTGCCAGCAGCGTAGGTGTAAGGTACAATGAGCAGTTCTTC	CASSVGVRYNEQFF
TRBV4-1	TRBD2	TRBJ2-1	-	TGCGCCAGCAGCCAAGATCTGGCTAGCGGGGGGCACGATGGGTTCTTC	CASSQDLASGGHDGFF
TRBV5-1	TRBD1	TRBJ2-7	-	TGCGCCAGCAGCTTGGCCGGACAGGGATTGGGAGAGCAGTACTTC	CASSLAGQGLGEQYF
TRBV6-5	-	TRBJ2-6	-	TGTGCCAGCAGTCCCTCGGCCTCTGGGGCCAACGTCCCGACTTTC	CASSPSASGANVPTF
TRBV4-1	TRBD2	TRBJ2-1	-	TGCGCCAGCAGCCAAGTGGTACTAGCGGGAGGGGGTGAGCAGTTCTTC	CASSQVVLAGGGEQFF
TRBV20-1	TRBD2	TRBJ2-3	-	TGCAGTGCTAGTTTAGCGGGAGGGATATACACAGATACGCAGTATTTT	CSASLAGGIYTDTQYF
TRBV6-2/TRBV6-3	-	TRBJ2-1	few	TGTGTCAGCAATGAAGAGCACAATGAGCAGTTCTTC	CVSNEEHNEQFF
TRBV20-1	-	TRBJ1-2	few	TGCAGTGCTACAGGGGAGGGGTATGGCTACACCTTC	CSATGEGYGYTF
TRBV29-1	TRBD2	TRBJ2-7	few	TGCAGCGCTAACTTCCCCGGGACTACGAAAACCGAGCAGTACTTC	CSANFPGTTKTEQYF
TRBV3-1	-	TRBJ2-1	-	TGTGCCAGCAGCCAAGACAGCCTGCCGGGCTACAATGTGCAGTTCTTC	CASSQDSLPGYNVQFF
TRBV5-1	-	TRBJ1-1	-	TGCGCCAGCAGCGGAGCCGGGGGGGTGAACACTGAAGCTTTCTTT	CASSGAGGVNTEAFF
TRBV7-2	TRBD1	TRBJ2-1	-	TGTGCCAGCAGCCTAGGGACAGGCACTTACAATGAGCAGTTCTTC	CASSLGTGTYNEQFF
TRBV20-1	-	TRBJ2-7	-	TGCAGTGCTAATAAACCAGGGAGCTCCTACGAGCAGTACTTC	CSANKPGSSYEQYF
TRBV7-2	-	TRBJ2-4	-	TGTGCCAGCAGCCGGACCGACATTCAGTACTTC	CASSRTDIQYF
TRBV4-1	TRBD2	TRBJ2-3	-	TGCGCCAGCAGCCGAGTCCTTAGCGGGAGCGTCTCAGATACGCAGTATTTT	CASSRVLSGSVSDTQYF
TRBV28	-	TRBJ1-2	-	TGTGCCAGCAGTGCCCTCGGCGAGGTTCCAACGGGCTACACCTTC	CASSALGEVPTGYTF
TRBV6-5	TRBD1	TRBJ2-3	-	TGTGCCAGCAGTATAGACAGGGGGCGTTTAGATACGCAGTATTTT	CASSIDRGRLDTQYF
TRBV7-2	TRBD2	TRBJ2-1	few	TGTGCCAGCAGCGTAACTAGCGGGAGAGGGTATGAGCAGTTCTTC	CASSVTSGRGYEQFF
TRBV12-3/TRBV12-4	-	TRBJ2-1	-	TGTGCCAGCAGTTTAAGCAGGGTCAACGAGCAGTTCTTC	CASSLSRVNEQFF
TRBV3-1	-	TRBJ1-2	few	TGTGCCAGCAGCCAAGTAGGCAGTCATGGCTACACCTTC	CASSQVGSHGYTF
TRBV2	-	TRBJ2-7	-	TGTGCCAGCATGGGACGCAGATCGAGCGAGCAGTACTTC	CASMGRRSSEQYF
TRBV28	TRBD1	TRBJ2-1	-	TGTGCCAGCACCTCCACAGGGGGCAGCTACAATGAGCAGTTCTTC	CASTSTGGSYNEQFF
TRBV7-2	-	TRBJ2-2	-	TGTGCCAGCAGCCCTGACTACACCGGGGAGCTGTTTTTT	CASSPDYTGELFF
TRBV9	TRBD2	TRBJ2-1	-	TGTGCCAGCAGCGACCCCACTAGCGGGAGGGCCCCCTACAATGAGCAGTTCTTC	CASSDPTSGRAPYNEQFF
TRBV4-2	-	TRBJ1-5	-	TGTGCCAGCAGCCAAGAAGCGGGGCGCGGACAGCCCCAGCATTTT	CASSQEAGRGQPQHF
TRBV27	TRBD1	TRBJ2-7	few	TGTGCCAGCAGTTTTGGGGACAGCTCCTACGAGCAGTACTTC	CASSFGDSSYEQYF
TRBV30	TRBD1	TRBJ1-2	once	TGTGCCTACGAAGACAGGGGGCGGAATGGCTACACCTTC	CAYEDRGRNGYTF